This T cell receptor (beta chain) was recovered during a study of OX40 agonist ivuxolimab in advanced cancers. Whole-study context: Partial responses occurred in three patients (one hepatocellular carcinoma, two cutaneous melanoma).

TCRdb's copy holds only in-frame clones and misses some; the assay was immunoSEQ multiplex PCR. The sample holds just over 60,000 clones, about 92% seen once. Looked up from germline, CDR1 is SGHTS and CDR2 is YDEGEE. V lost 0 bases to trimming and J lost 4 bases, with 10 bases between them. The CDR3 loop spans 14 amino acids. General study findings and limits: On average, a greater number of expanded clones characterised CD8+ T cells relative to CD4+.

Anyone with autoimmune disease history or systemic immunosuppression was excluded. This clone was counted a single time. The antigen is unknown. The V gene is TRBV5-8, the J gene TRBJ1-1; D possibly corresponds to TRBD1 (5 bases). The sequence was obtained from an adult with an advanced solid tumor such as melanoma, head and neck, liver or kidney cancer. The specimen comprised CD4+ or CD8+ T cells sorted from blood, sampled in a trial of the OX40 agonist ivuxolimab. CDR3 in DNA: TGTGCCAGCAGCTTGGCGGGGGTGGCCACTGAAGCTTTCTTT. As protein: CASSLAGVATEAFF.